This T cell receptor (beta chain) was observed in a study of blood T cell repertoires in COVID-19. Study context: The origin of the acute and convalescent COVID-19 samples was the United States, Italy and Spain.

The CDR3 totals 14 residues. Germline V CDR1 and CDR2: GTSNPN, SVGIG (reference sequence). V trimming: 4 bases; J trimming: 3 bases; junction bases outside the gene matches: 6. In the original workflow: Estimated nucleated cell counts came from reference gene primer amplification. Profiling relied on immunoSEQ multiplex PCR, and the TCRdb table lists in-frame clones only, not all of them. That table gives V, J and clone size, and the DNA gave D and trimming. This sample has roughly 29,000 clones, with roughly 80% found just once. The chain combines TRBV30 with TRBJ2-7; 10 nucleotides match TRBD1. The sample taken for sequencing was peripheral blood. The clonotype comes from a woman aged 55-69 years with acute or convalescent COVID-19. CDR3 nucleotide sequence: TGTGCCTGGAATCCCGGGACAGGGGTCTACGAGCAGTACTTC. This encodes CAWNPGTGVYEQYF.